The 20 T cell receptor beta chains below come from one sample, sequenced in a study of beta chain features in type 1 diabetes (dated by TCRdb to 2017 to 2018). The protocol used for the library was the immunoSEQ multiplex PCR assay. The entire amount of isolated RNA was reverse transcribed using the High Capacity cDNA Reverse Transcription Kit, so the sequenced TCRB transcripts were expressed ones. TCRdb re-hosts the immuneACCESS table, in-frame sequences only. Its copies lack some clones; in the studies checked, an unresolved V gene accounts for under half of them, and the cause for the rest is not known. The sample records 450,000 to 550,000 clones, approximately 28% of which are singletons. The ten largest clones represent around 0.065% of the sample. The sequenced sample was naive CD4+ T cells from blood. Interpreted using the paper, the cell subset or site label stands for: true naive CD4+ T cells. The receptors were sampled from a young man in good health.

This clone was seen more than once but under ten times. The CDR3 loop reads CASSFDNEQFF. Here the CDR3 DNA reads TGCGCCAGCAGCTTTGACAATGAGCAGTTCTTC. The chain combines TRBV5-1 with TRBJ2-1; D gene uncertain. Germline CDR1 reads SGHRS; CDR2 reads YFSETQ. V dropped 2 bases and J dropped 5 bases, with 2 bases sitting between them. CDR3 length equals 11 residues. Looking up the rest from reference TRBV5-1 and TRBJ2-1 gives the full variable domain: KAGVTQTPRYLIKTRGQQVTLSCSPISGHRSVSWYQQTPGQGLQFLFEYFSETQRNKGNFPGRFSGRQFSNSRSEMNVSTLELGDSALYLCASSFDNEQFFGPGTRLTVL.

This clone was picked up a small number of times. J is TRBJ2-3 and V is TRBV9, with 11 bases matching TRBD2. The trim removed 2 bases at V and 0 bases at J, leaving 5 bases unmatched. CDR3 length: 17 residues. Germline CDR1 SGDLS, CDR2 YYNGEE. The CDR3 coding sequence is TGTGCCAGCAGCGTTACTAGCGGGAGTTCTAGCACAGATACGCAGTATTTT. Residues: CASSVTSGSSSTDTQYF.

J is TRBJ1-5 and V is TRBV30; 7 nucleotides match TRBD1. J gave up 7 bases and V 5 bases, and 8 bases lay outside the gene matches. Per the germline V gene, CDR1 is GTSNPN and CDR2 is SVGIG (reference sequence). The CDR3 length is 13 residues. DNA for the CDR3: TGTGCCTGGGGAGTAGGGGGCAGGCAGCCCCAGCATTTT. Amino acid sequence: CAWGVGGRQPQHF.

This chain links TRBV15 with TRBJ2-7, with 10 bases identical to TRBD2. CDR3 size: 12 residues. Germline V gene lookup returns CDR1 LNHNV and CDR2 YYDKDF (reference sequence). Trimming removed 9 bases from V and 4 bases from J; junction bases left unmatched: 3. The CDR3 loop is CATSGRPYEQYF. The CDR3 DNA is TGTGCCACTAGCGGGAGGCCGTACGAGCAGTACTTC.

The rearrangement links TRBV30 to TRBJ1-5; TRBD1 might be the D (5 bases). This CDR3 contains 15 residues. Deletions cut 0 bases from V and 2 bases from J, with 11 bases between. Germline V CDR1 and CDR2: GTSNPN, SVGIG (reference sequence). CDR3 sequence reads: CAWSVRRVGNQPQHF. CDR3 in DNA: TGTGCCTGGAGTGTACGCAGGGTTGGCAATCAGCCCCAGCATTTT.

The CDR3 nucleotides read TGTGCCAGCAGCTTAATGGTAGCGGGAAACACCGGGGAGCTGTTTTTT. This codes for CASSLMVAGNTGELFF. The chain carries TRBV7-6 and TRBJ2-2; 8 bases are a match to TRBD2. The germline gives CDR1 SGHVS, CDR2 FNYEAQ. The CDR3 runs to 16 residues. The V and J ends lost 2 bases and 2 bases, in that order; junction bases with no gene match: 4.

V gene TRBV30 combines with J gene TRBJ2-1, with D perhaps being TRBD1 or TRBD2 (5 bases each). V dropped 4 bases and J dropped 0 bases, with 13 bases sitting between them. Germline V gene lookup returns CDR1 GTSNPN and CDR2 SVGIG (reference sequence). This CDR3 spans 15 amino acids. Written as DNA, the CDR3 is TGTGCCTGGACCCACTGGGGGTCCTCCTACAATGAGCAGTTCTTC. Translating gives CAWTHWGSSYNEQFF.

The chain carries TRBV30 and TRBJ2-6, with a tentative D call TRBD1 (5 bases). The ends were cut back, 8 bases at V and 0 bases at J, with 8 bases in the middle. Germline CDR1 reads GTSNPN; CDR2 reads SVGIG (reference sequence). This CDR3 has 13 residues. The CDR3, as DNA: TGTGCCAGCCAGGGCTCTGGGGCCAACGTCCTGACTTTC. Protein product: CASQGSGANVLTF.

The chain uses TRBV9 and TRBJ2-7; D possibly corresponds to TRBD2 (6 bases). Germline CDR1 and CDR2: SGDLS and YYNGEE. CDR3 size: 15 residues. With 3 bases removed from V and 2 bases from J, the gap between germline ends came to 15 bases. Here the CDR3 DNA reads TGTGCCAGCAGCGCAGGAGGGACCGGGACCTACGAGCAGTACTTC. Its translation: CASSAGGTGTYEQYF.

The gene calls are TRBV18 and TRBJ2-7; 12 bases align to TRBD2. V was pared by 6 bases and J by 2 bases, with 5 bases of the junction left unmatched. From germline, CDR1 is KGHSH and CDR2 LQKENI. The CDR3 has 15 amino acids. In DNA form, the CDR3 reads TGTGCCAGCTCTACTGGACTAGCGGGACCCTACGAGCAGTACTTC. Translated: CASSTGLAGPYEQYF.

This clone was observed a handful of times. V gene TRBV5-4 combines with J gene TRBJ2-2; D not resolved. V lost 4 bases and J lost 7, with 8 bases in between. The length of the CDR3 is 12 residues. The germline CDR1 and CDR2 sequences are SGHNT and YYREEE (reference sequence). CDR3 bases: TGTGCCAGCAGCCCCAAGAGCGGGGAGCTGTTTTTT. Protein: CASSPKSGELFF. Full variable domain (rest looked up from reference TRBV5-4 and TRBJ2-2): ETGVTQSPTHLIKTRGQQVTLRCSSQSGHNTVSWYQQALGQGPQFIFQYYREEENGRGNFPPRFSGLQFPNYSSELNVNALELDDSALYLCASSPKSGELFFGEGSRLTVL.

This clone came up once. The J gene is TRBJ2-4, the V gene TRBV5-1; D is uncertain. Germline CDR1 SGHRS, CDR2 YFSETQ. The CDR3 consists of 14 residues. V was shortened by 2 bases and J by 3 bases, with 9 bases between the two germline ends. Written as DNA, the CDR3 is TGCGCCAGCAGCTTTGGCCAGGACAAAAACATTCAGTACTTC. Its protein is CASSFGQDKNIQYF.

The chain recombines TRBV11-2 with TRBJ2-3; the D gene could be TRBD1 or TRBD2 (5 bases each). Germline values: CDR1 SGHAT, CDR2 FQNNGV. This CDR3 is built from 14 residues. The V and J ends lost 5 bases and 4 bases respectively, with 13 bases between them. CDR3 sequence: CASSLRGVADTQYF. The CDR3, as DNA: TGTGCCAGCAGCCTGAGAGGGGTGGCAGATACGCAGTATTTT.

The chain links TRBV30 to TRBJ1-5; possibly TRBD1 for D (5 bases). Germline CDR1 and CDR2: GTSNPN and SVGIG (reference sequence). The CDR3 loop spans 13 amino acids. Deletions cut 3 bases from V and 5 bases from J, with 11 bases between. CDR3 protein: CAWSWGVDQPQHF. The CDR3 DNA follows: TGTGCCTGGAGCTGGGGCGTCGATCAGCCCCAGCATTTT.

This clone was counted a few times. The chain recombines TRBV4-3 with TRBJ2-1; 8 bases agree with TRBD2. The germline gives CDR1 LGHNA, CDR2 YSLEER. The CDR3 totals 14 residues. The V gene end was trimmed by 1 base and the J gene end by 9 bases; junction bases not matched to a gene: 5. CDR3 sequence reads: CASSQVWLAGEQFF. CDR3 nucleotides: TGCGCCAGCAGCCAAGTTTGGCTAGCGGGTGAGCAGTTCTTC.

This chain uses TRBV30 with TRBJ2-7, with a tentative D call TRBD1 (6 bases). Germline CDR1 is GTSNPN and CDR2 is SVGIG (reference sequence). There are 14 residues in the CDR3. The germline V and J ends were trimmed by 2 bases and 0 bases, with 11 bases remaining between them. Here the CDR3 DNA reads TGTGCCTGGAGTATAGGGGGATTCTCCTACGAGCAGTACTTC. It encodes CAWSIGGFSYEQYF.

The DNA for the CDR3 is TGTGCCGGATCGATCAGGGGTTCTGATGGCTACACCTTC. It translates to CAGSIRGSDGYTF. The rearrangement joins TRBV6-5 to TRBJ1-2, with a tentative D call TRBD1 (6 bases). Trimming pared 11 bases from V and 6 bases from J, leaving 19 bases between. The CDR3 runs 13 residues. The germline CDR1 and CDR2 sequences are MNHEY and SVGAGI.

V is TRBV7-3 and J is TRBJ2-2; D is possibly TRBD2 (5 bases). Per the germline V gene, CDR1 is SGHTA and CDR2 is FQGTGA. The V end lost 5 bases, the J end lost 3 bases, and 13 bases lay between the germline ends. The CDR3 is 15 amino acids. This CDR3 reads CASSPYGVDTGELFF. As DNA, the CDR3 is TGTGCCAGCAGCCCCTACGGGGTGGACACCGGGGAGCTGTTTTTT.

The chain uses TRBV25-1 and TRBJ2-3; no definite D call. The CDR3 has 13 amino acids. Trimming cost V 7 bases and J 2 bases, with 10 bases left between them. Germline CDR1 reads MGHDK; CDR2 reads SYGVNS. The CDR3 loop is CASKNPFTDTQYF. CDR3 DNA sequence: TGTGCCAGCAAAAACCCCTTCACAGATACGCAGTATTTT.

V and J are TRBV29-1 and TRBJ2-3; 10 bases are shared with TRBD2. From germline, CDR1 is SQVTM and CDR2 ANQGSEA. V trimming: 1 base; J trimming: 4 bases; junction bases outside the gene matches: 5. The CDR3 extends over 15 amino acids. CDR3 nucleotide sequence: TGCAGCGTTGAAGGAGGAGCGGGAGGGCCAGATACGCAGTATTTT. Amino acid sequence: CSVEGGAGGPDTQYF.